Below, 22 T cell receptor beta chains from the same sample are listed, as sequenced in a study of blood T cells in healthy people across ages. The authors ran a second PCR of roughly 7 to 11 cycles using a sample-barcoded 5' primer and a J-beta primer mix. TCRdb independently ran MiXCR on the 5' RACE reads; one entry per CDR3 protein. The table lists more than 450,000 distinct CDR3 sequences, about 27% of them singletons. These records were also assigned to another study, of T cells of mothers and their children.

The material sequenced was blood. These receptors came from a boy aged 2-9 years in good health.

This clonotype was counted many times. The rearrangement links TRBV27 to TRBJ2-2; no firm D call. This CDR3 spans 12 amino acids. V shed 6 bases and J shed 2 bases, with 4 bases lying between them. Germline loops: CDR1 MNHEY, CDR2 SMNVEV (reference sequence). CDR3 residues: CASSHNTGELFF. Written as DNA, the CDR3 is TGTGCCAGCAGCCATAACACCGGGGAGCTGTTTTTT.

This clonotype showed up just a few times. The chain carries TRBV10-3 and TRBJ2-3; D gene uncertain. This CDR3 contains 13 residues. Trimming removed 4 bases at V and 0 bases at J, with 5 bases between. Germline CDR1 is ENHRY and CDR2 is SYGVKD. The CDR3 protein is CAISVSSTDTQYF. The CDR3, as DNA: TGTGCCATCAGTGTTTCGAGCACAGATACGCAGTATTTT.

This clonotype was observed a handful of times. The chain recombines TRBV20-1 with TRBJ2-5; 13 bases align to TRBD2. This CDR3 spans 14 amino acids. V gave up 5 bases and J gave up 5 bases; unmatched junction bases: 5. Per the germline V gene, CDR1 is DFQATT and CDR2 is SNEGSKA (reference sequence). CDR3 sequence (DNA): TGCAGTGCTCCAGGACTAGCGGGGGTTGAGACCCAGTACTTC. This translates into CSAPGLAGVETQYF.

In its sample, this clonotype was seen a few times. The chain combines TRBV20-1 with TRBJ2-3; the D gene is possibly TRBD2 (6 bases). Germline lookup yields CDR1 DFQATT and CDR2 SNEGSKA (reference sequence). The V and J ends lost 0 bases and 4 bases respectively, with 14 bases between them. The CDR3 has 15 amino acids. The CDR3 reads CSARDGSGHSDTQYF. CDR3 nucleotides: TGCAGTGCTAGAGATGGGAGCGGGCATTCAGATACGCAGTATTTT.

The V gene is TRBV6-5, the J gene TRBJ1-2; D ambiguous. Trimming removed 2 bases from V and 10 bases from J, with 11 bases in between. From germline, CDR1 is MNHEY and CDR2 SVGAGI. The CDR3 has 12 residues. This chain's CDR3 is CASSYPDGIYTF. Here the CDR3 DNA reads TGTGCCAGCAGTTACCCGGACGGAATCTACACCTTC.

The chain is built from TRBV13 and TRBJ2-5, with 12 nucleotides matching TRBD1. Judging by the DNA end, TRBJ2-7 fits better; the J call may be wrong. CDR3 length: 16 residues. CDR1 is PRHDT and CDR2 is FYEKMQ in the germline V gene (reference sequence). The CDR3: CASSQGGQGAWYEQYF. The CDR3 coding sequence is TGTGCCAGCAGCCAGGGGGGACAGGGGGCGTGGTACGAGCAGTACTTC.

As DNA, the CDR3 is TGCAGCGTCCTGACTAGCGGGTCCTACAATGAGCAGTTCTTC. This gives the protein CSVLTSGSYNEQFF. The rearrangement uses TRBV29-1 and TRBJ2-1, with TRBD2 identical over 10 bases. The CDR3 has 14 residues. V was pared by 6 bases and J by 1 base, with 3 bases of the junction left unmatched. CDR1 SQVTM and CDR2 ANQGSEA come from the germline V gene.

The chain employs TRBV4-1 and TRBJ1-5; TRBD1 agrees at 9 bases. In germline, CDR1 is MGHRA, CDR2 YSYEKL. V lost 3 bases, J lost 4 bases, and 7 bases stayed unmatched. The CDR3 runs to 16 residues. CDR3 amino acids: CASSHTTGGRNQPQHF. Written as DNA, the CDR3 is TGCGCCAGCAGCCACACTACAGGGGGCCGGAATCAGCCCCAGCATTTT.

The sample holds a few counts of this clonotype. V and J are TRBV9 and TRBJ2-3; unclear D gene. The CDR3 has 16 amino acids. With 3 bases removed from V and 2 bases from J, the gap between germline ends came to 16 bases. The germline V gene has CDR1 SGDLS and CDR2 YYNGEE. CDR3 coding DNA: TGTGCCAGCAGCGAGATGGGTAGTTGGGCCACAGATACGCAGTATTTT. Translating gives CASSEMGSWATDTQYF.

The chain employs TRBV7-9 and TRBJ2-7; D is tentatively TRBD1 or TRBD2 (5 bases each). The CDR3 runs to 15 residues. Germline values: CDR1 SEHNR, CDR2 FQNEAQ (reference sequence). Deletions cut 7 bases from V and 2 bases from J, with 18 bases between. CDR3 nucleotide sequence: TGTGCCAGCAACGACCCCACCTGGGACCCCTACGAGCAGTACTTC. Translating gives CASNDPTWDPYEQYF. Full variable domain (outside the CDR3, taken from reference TRBV7-9 and TRBJ2-7): DTGVSQNPRHKITKRGQNVTFRCDPISEHNRLYWYRQTLGQGPEFLTYFQNEAQLEKSRLLSDRFSAERPKGSFSTLEIQRTEQGDSAMYLCASNDPTWDPYEQYFGPGTRLTVT.

As for this clonotype: One end of the junction varies from germline; a read error may be responsible. V gene TRBV30 combines with J gene TRBJ1-4; possible D gene TRBD1, 6 bases. Germline V CDR1 and CDR2: GTSNPN, SVGIG (reference sequence). The CDR3 is 12 amino acids. CDR3 coding DNA: TGTGCCTGGAGTACAGGGTCGCGGAAACCGTTTTTT. Translation gives CAWSTGSRKPFF.

This clonotype was observed a few times. The chain joins TRBV6-5 to TRBJ1-1, with D perhaps TRBD1 (5 bases). V lost 9 bases and J lost 7, with 15 bases in between. The CDR3 contains 12 residues. Per the germline V gene, CDR1 is MNHEY and CDR2 is SVGAGI. The CDR3 coding sequence is TGTGCCAGTATGAGGGGAAGCTTTGAAGCTTTCTTT. It codes for CASMRGSFEAFF.

The CDR3 bases are TGTGCCAGCGAGACGGGATCGACCGGGGAGCTGTTTTTT. It translates to CASETGSTGELFF. The chain couples TRBV2 to TRBJ2-2, with a weak D call TRBD2 (5 bases). V lost 8 bases and J lost 5, with 12 bases in between. Germline loops: CDR1 SNHLY, CDR2 FYNNEI. This CDR3 spans 13 amino acids.

This clonotype occurred a few times. The CDR3 DNA sequence: TGCGCCAGCAGCTGGGCCGCCGGCACCGGGGAGCTGTTTTTT. Protein product: CASSWAAGTGELFF. The V and J genes are TRBV5-1 and TRBJ2-2; no clear D. CDR1 and CDR2 from the germline V gene are SGHRS and YFSETQ. The CDR3 runs to 14 residues. Between the trimmed V and J ends, which lost 3 bases and 4 bases, there was a span of 10 bases.

The chain recombines TRBV12-3 or TRBV12-4 with TRBJ2-5; D not resolved. V was clipped by 3 bases and J by 3 bases, with 8 bases between them. The CDR3 runs 13 residues. This chain's CDR3 is CASSFYLKETQYF. CDR3 nucleotide sequence: TGTGCCAGCAGTTTTTACCTGAAAGAGACCCAGTACTTC.

The gene calls are TRBV9 and TRBJ1-1; 7 bases are a match to TRBD1. This CDR3 contains 13 residues. Germline CDR1 SGDLS, CDR2 YYNGEE. Losses at the gene ends were 4 bases for V and 4 bases for J; bases not matched to a gene: 4. CDR3 in DNA: TGTGCCAGCAGCCCTGAGGGGGCCACTGAAGCTTTCTTT. Its protein is CASSPEGATEAFF. Full variable domain (missing parts from reference TRBV9 and TRBJ1-1): DSGVTQTPKHLITATGQRVTLRCSPRSGDLSVYWYQQSLDQGLQFLIQYYNGEERAKGNILERFSAQQFPDLHSELNLSSLELGDSALYFCASSPEGATEAFFGQGTRLTVV.

Many counts were recorded for this clonotype. This sequence joins TRBV20-1 and TRBJ1-1; D unresolved. Per the germline V gene, CDR1 is DFQATT and CDR2 is SNEGSKA (reference sequence). CDR3 length: 11 residues. The V gene lost 4 bases and the J gene lost 10 bases, with 13 bases spanning the gap. CDR3 DNA: TGCAGTGCTAAGCTCGTGAATGTAGCTTTCTTT. Protein: CSAKLVNVAFF.

The V call is TRBV29-1, the J call TRBJ2-1; D gene ambiguous. Trimming stripped 8 bases from V and 0 bases from J, with 14 bases between. The germline gives CDR1 SQVTM, CDR2 ANQGSEA. This CDR3 has 14 residues. The CDR3 reads CSSARSSSYNEQFF. CDR3 coding DNA: TGCAGCTCCGCTAGATCGAGCTCCTACAATGAGCAGTTCTTC.

This clonotype has more than one count but fewer than ten. The chain employs TRBV5-1 and TRBJ2-1, with a possible D match to TRBD1 (6 bases). V lost 0 bases and J lost 3, with 10 bases in between. CDR1 and CDR2 (germline): SGHRS, YFSETQ. This CDR3 spans 15 amino acids. CDR3 sequence: CASSLGMGHYNEQFF. Here the CDR3 DNA reads TGCGCCAGCAGCTTGGGGATGGGACACTACAATGAGCAGTTCTTC.

This clonotype has a handful of counts. V usage is TRBV20-1 and J usage is TRBJ2-5; 8 nucleotides align to TRBD2. The CDR3 totals 15 residues. J was trimmed by 3 bases and V by 0 bases; bases with no gene match: 6. Germline CDR1 reads DFQATT; CDR2 reads SNEGSKA (reference sequence). The CDR3 nucleotides read TGCAGTGCTAGAGATGGGGTAGCGGGGAAAGAGACCCAGTACTTC. It is translated as CSARDGVAGKETQYF.

The chain has TRBV29-1 and TRBJ2-1; no firm D call. The germline V gene encodes CDR1 SQVTM and CDR2 ANQGSEA. The CDR3 runs to 13 residues. Trimming took 6 bases from V and 0 from J, leaving 9 bases between them. The CDR3 bases are TGCAGCGTCCGCGAGAGCTCCTACAATGAGCAGTTCTTC. Translating gives CSVRESSYNEQFF.

This clonotype was detected a few times. The V and J genes are TRBV7-2 and TRBJ2-3; D remains unclear. This CDR3 has 16 amino acids. CDR1 SGHTA and CDR2 FQGNSA come from the germline V gene. Trimming left V 2 bases short and J 0 bases short, with 12 bases between. The CDR3 reads CASSLSGYLSTDTQYF. The CDR3 region has the DNA TGTGCCAGCAGCTTATCCGGCTATCTTAGCACAGATACGCAGTATTTT.